The clone carrying this TCR beta chain was seen many times. The antigen remains unidentified. Time point here: patch test 1, 2 weeks after DPC sensitization. The treatment here: therapeutic diphenylcyclopropenone sensitization with weekly scalp DPC. The study drew its donors from alopecia patients who were 18 to 70 years old and suitable for DPC. Via MiXCR, TCRdb re-called the RACE reads, giving one row per CDR3 protein. This table holds about 360,000 distinct CDR3 sequences, about 4.8% found once. The source of the sample is a study of human T cells and chemical hapten exposure. Across the whole study: Skin on the upper inner arm, around 2 cm by around 2 cm in size, was sensitized with 2% DPC.

Study-level results: Expanded TCRs produced significantly more large CDR3 similarity clusters than controls did. Following DPC sensitization, TCRs present above 1 in 1000 frequency showed no change.

Germline V gene data show CDR1 as MNHEY and CDR2 as SVGEGT. The CDR3 has 16 amino acids. V trimming: 0 bases; J trimming: 11 bases; junction bases outside the gene matches: 12. The source is a woman aged 50 to 60 with alopecia areata. Some clones in this sample may be carry-over from other donors' samples. The chain recombines TRBV6-2 or TRBV6-3 with TRBJ2-3; TRBD2 matches 9 bases. The sample here was whole blood, taken in connection with sensitization to the hapten diphenylcyclopropenone (DPC). The CDR3 DNA follows: TGTGCCAGCAGTTACTCCGCGTTGACTAGCGGACGTGGGCAGTATTTT. It translates to CASSYSALTSGRGQYF.